Below are 11 T cell receptor beta chains sequenced from a single sample in a study of molecular identifiers for immune sequencing clone quantification. TCRdb used MiXCR to reprocess the PCR reads, holding one entry per CDR3 protein. The sample includes roughly 630,000 distinct CDR3 sequences, roughly 27% of them seen just once. The material sequenced was naive CD8+ T cells from blood, with Jurkat cell RNA spiked in. Documented subset: FACS-sorted CD8+CD4-CCR7+CD45RA+ naive T cells. Every receptor here comes from a human donor in good health. Some libraries in this study had Jurkat cell RNA spiked in.

This clonotype was counted once. The CDR3 is CASSLLRRCSGGHYNEQFF. The CDR3 region has the DNA TGTGCCAGCAGCTTATTAAGGCGATGTAGCGGGGGCCACTACAATGAGCAGTTCTTC. The V call is TRBV7-9, the J call TRBJ2-1; 9 nucleotides line up with TRBD2. The CDR3 length is 19 residues. Per the germline V gene, CDR1 is SEHNR and CDR2 is FQNEAQ (reference sequence). V shed 2 bases and J 3 bases; nucleotides not matched to a gene: 14. The complete variable domain, with remaining parts taken from reference TRBV7-9 and TRBJ2-1, reads DTGVSQNPRHKITKRGQNVTFRCDPISEHNRLYWYRQTLGQGPEFLTYFQNEAQLEKSRLLSDRFSAERPKGSFSTLEIQRTEQGDSAMYLCASSLLRRCSGGHYNEQFFGPGTRLTVL.

The chain joins TRBV5-1 to TRBJ2-4; TRBD2 might be the D (6 bases). Trimming pared 0 bases from V and 1 base from J, leaving 8 bases between. The germline V gene encodes CDR1 SGHRS and CDR2 YFSETQ. This CDR3 comprises 15 residues. The CDR3 DNA is TGCGCCAGCAGCTTGGGCGGGATTGCCAAAAACATTCAGTACTTC. Amino acid sequence: CASSLGGIAKNIQYF.

CDR3 bases: TGTGCCAGCAGCCACCGGCCCCCACAGAATAGCAATCAGCCCCAGCATTTT. Protein: CASSHRPPQNSNQPQHF. This chain joins TRBV6-5 and TRBJ1-5; D is ambiguous. V shed 6 bases and J shed 0 bases, with 18 bases lying between them. This CDR3 comprises 17 residues. Germline CDR1 MNHEY, CDR2 SVGAGI.

Notes on this clonotype: A much bigger clone sits one base away, suggesting this may be a read error. This chain uses TRBV6-5 with TRBJ1-5, with 10 bases identical to TRBD1. Germline V gene lookup returns CDR1 MNHEY and CDR2 SVGAGI. The CDR3 covers 16 residues. The CDR3 reads CAGRLFGTGGNQPQHF. The CDR3 DNA sequence: TGTGCCGGCAGACTCTTCGGGACAGGGGGCAATCAGCCCCAGCATTTT.

Comments on this clonotype: Given a much more abundant clone one base away, this may be a read error. The chain carries TRBV7-6 and TRBJ1-1; D is unresolved. Trimming removed 4 bases from V and 1 base from J, with 16 bases in between. Germline V gives CDR1 SGHVS, CDR2 FNYEAQ. The length of the CDR3 is 16 residues. As DNA, the CDR3 is TGTGCCAGCAGCTCCCCAGATGGCCCGCAGAACACTGAAGCTTTCTTT. Translation gives CASSSPDGPQNTEAFF.

J is TRBJ2-1 and V is TRBV4-3; 9 nucleotides line up with TRBD1. V trimming: 1 base; J trimming: 7 bases; junction bases outside the gene matches: 8. The CDR3 sequence is 16 residues long. In germline, CDR1 is LGHNA, CDR2 YSLEER. CDR3 amino acids: CASSQGGTGLWNEQFF. DNA for the CDR3: TGCGCCAGCAGCCAAGGAGGGACAGGGCTTTGGAATGAGCAGTTCTTC.

There are many counts of this clonotype. The chain recombines TRBV4-3 with TRBJ2-2; D gene ambiguous. CDR1 is LGHNA and CDR2 is YSLEER in the germline V gene. V was cut by 1 base and J by 2 bases, with 8 bases left in between. This CDR3 is built from 15 residues. For the CDR3, the DNA is TGCGCCAGCAGCCAAGGGGCCGGTAACACCGGGGAGCTGTTTTTT. It yields the protein CASSQGAGNTGELFF.

V and J are TRBV16 and TRBJ2-3; 11 positions agree with TRBD2. V lost 4 bases, J lost 0 bases, and 6 bases stayed unmatched. The length of the CDR3 is 17 residues. Germline V gene data show CDR1 as KGHSY and CDR2 as FQNENV. CDR3 bases: TGTGCCAGCAGCCGCCCCAGACTAGCGGGAAGCACAGATACGCAGTATTTT. Translation: CASSRPRLAGSTDTQYF.

This clonotype turned up a few times. This chain joins TRBV4-3 and TRBJ1-1; D is perhaps TRBD1 (5 bases). CDR1 LGHNA and CDR2 YSLEER come from the germline V gene. V lost 2 bases and J lost 5, with 12 bases in between. The CDR3 consists of 14 residues. This CDR3 reads CASSQSVGGTEAFF. CDR3 DNA: TGCGCCAGCAGCCAATCGGTGGGGGGAACTGAAGCTTTCTTT.

The rearrangement uses TRBV4-1 and TRBJ1-2; 12 bases are a match to TRBD1. Germline trimming cut 2 bases from V and 7 bases from J; bases unmatched to any gene: 11. CDR1 and CDR2 from the germline V gene are MGHRA and YSYEKL. The CDR3 spans 17 residues. The CDR3 nucleotides are TGCGCCAGCAGCCAAAAGGACCCGGGACAGGGGGCAGGTGGCTACACCTTC. This encodes CASSQKDPGQGAGGYTF.

This clonotype was seen many times. V gene TRBV12-3 or TRBV12-4 combines with J gene TRBJ1-1, with a tentative D call TRBD1 (5 bases). The V end was cut by 5 bases, the J end by 5 bases, with 12 bases between. The CDR3 spans 13 residues. The CDR3 loop reads CASSPRVWTEAFF. As DNA, the CDR3 is TGTGCCAGCAGTCCCAGGGTGTGGACTGAAGCTTTCTTT.